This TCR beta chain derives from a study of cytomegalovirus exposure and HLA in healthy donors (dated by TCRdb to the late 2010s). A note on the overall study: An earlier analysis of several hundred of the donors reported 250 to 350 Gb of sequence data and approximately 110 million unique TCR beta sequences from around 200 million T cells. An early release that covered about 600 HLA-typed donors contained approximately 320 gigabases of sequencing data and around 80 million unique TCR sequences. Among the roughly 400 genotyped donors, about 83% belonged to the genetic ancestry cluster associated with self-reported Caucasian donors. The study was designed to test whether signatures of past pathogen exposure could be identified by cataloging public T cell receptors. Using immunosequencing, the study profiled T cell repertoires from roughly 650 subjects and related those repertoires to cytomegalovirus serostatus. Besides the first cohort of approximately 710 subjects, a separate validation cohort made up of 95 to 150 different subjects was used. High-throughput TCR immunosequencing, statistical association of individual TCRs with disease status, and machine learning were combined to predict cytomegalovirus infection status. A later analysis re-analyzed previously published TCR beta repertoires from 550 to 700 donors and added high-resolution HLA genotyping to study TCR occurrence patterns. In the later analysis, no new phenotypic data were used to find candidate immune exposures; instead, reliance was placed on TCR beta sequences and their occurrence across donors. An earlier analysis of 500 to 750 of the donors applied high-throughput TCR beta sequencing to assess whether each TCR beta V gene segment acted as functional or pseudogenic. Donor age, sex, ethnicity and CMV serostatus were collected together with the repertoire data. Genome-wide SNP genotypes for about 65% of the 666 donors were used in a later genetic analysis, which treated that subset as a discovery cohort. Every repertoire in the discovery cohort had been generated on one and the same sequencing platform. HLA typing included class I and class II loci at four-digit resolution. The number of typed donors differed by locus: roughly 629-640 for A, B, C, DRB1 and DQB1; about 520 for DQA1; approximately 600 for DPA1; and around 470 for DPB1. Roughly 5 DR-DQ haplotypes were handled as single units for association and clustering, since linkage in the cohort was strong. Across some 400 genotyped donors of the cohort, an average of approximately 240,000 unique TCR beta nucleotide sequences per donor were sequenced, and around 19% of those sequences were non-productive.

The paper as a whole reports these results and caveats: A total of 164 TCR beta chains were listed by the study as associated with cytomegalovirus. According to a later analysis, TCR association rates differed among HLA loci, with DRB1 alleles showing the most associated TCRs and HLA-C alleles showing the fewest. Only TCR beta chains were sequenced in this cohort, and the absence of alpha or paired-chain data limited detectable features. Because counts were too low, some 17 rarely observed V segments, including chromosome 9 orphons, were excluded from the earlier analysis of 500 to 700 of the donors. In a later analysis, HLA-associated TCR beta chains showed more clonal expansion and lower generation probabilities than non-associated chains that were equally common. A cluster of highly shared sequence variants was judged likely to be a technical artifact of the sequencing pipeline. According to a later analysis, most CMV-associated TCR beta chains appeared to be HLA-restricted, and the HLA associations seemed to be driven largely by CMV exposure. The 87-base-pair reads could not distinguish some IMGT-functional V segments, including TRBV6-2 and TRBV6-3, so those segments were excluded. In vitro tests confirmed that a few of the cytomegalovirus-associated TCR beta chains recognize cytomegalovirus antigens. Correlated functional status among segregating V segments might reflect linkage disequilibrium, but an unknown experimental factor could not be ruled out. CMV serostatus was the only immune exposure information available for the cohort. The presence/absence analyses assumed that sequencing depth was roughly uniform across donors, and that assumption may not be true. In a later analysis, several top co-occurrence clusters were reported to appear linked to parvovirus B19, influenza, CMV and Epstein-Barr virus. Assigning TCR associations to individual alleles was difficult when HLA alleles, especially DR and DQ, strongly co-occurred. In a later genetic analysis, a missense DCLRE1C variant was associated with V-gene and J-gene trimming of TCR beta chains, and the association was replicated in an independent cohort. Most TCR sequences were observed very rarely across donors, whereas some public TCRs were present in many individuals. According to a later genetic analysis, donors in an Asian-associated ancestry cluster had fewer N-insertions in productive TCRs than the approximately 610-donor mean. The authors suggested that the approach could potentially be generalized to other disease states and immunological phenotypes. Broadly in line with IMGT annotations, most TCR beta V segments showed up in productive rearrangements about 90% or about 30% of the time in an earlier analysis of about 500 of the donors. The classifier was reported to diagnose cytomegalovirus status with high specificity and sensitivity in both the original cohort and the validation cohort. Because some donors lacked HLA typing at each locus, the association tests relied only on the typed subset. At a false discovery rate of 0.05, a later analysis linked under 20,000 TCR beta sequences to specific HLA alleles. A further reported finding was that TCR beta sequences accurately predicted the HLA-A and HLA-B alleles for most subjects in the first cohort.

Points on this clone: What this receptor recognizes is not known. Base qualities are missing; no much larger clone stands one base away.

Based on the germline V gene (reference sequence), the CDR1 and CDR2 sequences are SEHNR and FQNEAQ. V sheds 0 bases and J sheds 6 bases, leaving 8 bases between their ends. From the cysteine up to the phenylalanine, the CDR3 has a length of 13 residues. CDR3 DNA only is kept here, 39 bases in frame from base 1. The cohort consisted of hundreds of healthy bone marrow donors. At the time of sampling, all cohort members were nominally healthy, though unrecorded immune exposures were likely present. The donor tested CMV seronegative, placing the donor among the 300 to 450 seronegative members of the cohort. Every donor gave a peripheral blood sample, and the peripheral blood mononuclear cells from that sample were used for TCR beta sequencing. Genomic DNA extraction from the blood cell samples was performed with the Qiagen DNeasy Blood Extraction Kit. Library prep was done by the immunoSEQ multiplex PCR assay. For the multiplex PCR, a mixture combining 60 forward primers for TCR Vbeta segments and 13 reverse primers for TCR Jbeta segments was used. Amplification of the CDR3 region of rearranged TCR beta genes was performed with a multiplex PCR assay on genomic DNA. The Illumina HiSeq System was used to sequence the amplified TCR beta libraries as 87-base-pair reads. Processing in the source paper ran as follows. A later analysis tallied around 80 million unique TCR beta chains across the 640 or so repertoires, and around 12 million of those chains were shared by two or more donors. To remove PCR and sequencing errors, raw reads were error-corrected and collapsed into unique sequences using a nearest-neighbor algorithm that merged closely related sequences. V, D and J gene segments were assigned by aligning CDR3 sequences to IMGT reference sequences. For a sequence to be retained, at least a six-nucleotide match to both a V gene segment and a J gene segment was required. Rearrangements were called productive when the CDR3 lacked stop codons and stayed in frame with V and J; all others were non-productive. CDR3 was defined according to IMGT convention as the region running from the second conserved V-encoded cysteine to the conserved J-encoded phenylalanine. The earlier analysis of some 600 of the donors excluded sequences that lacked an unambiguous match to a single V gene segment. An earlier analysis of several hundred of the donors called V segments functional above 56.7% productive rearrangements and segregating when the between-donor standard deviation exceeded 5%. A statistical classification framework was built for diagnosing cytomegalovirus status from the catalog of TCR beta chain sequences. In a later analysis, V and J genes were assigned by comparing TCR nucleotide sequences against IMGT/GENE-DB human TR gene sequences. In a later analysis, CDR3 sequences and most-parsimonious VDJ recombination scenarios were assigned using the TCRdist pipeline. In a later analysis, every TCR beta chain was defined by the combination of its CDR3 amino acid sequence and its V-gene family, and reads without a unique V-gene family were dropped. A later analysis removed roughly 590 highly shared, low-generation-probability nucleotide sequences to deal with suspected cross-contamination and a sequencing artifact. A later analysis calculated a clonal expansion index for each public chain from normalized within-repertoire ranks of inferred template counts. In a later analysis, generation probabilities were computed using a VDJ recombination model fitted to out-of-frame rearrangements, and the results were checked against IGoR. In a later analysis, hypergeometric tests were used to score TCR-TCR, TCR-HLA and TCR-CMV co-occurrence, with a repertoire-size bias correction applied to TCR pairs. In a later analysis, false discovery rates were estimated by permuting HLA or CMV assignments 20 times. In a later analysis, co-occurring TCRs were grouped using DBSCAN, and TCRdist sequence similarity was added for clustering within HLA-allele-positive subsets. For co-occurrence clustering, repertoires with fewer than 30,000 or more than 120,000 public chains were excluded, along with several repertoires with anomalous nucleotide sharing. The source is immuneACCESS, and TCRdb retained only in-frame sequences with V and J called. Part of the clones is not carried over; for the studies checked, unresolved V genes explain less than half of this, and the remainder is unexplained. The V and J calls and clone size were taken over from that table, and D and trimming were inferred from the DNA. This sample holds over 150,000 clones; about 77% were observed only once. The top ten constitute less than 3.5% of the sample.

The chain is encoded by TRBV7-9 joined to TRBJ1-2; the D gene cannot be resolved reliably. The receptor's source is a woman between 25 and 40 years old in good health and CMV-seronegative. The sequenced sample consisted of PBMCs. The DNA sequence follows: TGTGCCAGCAGCTTAGCGCACGGTAATGGCTACACCTTC. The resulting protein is CASSLAHGNGYTF.